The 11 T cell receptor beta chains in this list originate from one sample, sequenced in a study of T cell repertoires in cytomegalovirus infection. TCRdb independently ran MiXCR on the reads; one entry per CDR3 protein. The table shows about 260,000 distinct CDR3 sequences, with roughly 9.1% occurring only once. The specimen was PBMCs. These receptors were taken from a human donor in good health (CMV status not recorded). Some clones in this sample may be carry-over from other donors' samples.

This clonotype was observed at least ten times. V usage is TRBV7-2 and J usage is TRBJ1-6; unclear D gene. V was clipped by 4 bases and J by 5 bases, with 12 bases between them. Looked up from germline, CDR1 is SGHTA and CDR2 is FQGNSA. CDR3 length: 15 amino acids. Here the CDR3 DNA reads TGTGCCAGCAGCTCAACCCCCCTAAATAATTCACCCCTCCACTTT. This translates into CASSSTPLNNSPLHF.

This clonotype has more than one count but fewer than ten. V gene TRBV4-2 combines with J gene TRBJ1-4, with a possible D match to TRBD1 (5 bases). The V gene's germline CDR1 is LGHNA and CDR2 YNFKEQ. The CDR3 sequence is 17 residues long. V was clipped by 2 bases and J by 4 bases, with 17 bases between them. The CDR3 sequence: CASSQPVGGVVNEKLFF. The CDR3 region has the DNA TGTGCCAGCAGCCAACCTGTCGGGGGTGTAGTTAATGAAAAACTGTTTTTT.

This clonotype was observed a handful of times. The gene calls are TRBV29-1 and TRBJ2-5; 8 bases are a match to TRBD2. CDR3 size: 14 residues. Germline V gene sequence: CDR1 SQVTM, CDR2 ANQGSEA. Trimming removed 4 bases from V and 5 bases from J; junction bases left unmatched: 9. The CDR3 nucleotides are TGCAGCGTTGCGGTTAGCGGGGTTCGGGAGACCCAGTACTTC. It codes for CSVAVSGVRETQYF.

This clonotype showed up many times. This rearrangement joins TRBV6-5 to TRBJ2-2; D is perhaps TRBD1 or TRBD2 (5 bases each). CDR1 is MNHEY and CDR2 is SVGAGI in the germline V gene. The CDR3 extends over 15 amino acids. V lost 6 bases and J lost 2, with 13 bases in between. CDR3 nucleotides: TGTGCCAGCAGGTGGGACGGCCGAAACACCGGGGAGCTGTTTTTT. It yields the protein CASRWDGRNTGELFF.

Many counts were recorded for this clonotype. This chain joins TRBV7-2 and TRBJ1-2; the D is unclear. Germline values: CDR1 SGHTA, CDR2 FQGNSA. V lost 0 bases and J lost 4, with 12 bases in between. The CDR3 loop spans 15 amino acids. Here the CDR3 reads CASSLARRSSYGYTF. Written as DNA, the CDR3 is TGTGCCAGCAGCTTAGCGCGGAGGTCCAGCTATGGCTACACCTTC.

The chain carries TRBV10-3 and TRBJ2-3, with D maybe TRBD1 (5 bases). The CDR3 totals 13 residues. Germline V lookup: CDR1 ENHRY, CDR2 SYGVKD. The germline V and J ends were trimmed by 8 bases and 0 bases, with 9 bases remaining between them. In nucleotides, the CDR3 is TGTGCCATCTGCCGACAGAGCACAGATACGCAGTATTTT. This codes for CAICRQSTDTQYF.

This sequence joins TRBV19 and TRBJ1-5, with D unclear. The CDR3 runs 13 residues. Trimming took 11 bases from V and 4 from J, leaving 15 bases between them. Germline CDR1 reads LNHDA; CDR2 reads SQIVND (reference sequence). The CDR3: CAGSSEWNQPQHF. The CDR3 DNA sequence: TGTGCCGGAAGTAGCGAATGGAATCAGCCCCAGCATTTT.

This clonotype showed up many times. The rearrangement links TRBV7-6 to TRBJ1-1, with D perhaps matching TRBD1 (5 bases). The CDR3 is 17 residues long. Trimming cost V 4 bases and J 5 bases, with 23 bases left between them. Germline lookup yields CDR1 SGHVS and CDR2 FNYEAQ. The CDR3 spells CASSSLGGGSFYTEAFF. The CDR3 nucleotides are TGTGCCAGCAGCTCCCTGGGTGGGGGAAGTTTTTATACTGAAGCTTTCTTT.

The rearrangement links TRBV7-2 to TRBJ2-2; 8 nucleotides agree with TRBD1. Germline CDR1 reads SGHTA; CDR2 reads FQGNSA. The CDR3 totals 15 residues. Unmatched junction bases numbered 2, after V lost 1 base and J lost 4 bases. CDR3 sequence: CASSLVTGGTGELFF. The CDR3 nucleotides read TGTGCCAGCAGCTTAGTCACAGGGGGCACCGGGGAGCTGTTTTTT.

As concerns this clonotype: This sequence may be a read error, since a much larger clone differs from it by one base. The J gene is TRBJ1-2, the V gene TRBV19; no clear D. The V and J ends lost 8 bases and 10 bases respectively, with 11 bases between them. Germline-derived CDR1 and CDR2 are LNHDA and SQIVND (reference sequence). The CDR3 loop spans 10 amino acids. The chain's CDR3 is CASYQDVYTF. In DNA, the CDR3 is TGTGCCAGTTACCAAGATGTCTACACCTTC.

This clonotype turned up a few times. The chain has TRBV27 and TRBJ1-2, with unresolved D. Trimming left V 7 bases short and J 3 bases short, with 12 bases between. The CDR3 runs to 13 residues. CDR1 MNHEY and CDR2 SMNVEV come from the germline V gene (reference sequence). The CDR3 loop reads CASTRAGDYGYTF. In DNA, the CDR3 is TGTGCCAGCACCCGAGCCGGGGACTATGGCTACACCTTC.